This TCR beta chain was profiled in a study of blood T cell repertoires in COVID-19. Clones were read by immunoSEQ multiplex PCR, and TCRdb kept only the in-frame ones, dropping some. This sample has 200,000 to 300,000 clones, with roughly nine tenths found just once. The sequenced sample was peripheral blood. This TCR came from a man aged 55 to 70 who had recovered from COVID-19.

The CDR3 region is CAGARQGREETQYF. As DNA, the CDR3 is TGTGCCGGTGCGCGACAGGGGAGAGAGGAGACCCAGTACTTC. This chain links TRBV30 with TRBJ2-5, with 8 nucleotides matching TRBD1. The CDR3 extends over 14 amino acids. Per germline, CDR1 GTSNPN and CDR2 SVGIG (reference sequence). The J segment lost 5 bases and the V segment lost 8 bases, leaving 13 bases of the junction unmatched. Full variable domain (rest looked up from reference TRBV30 and TRBJ2-5): SQTIHQWPATLVQPVGSPLSLECTVEGTSNPNLYWYRQAAGRGLQLLFYSVGIGQISSEVPQNLSASRPQDRQFILSSKKLLLSDSGFYLCAGARQGREETQYFGPGTRLLVL.